Listed below are T cell receptor beta chains from one sample, sequenced in a study of cytomegalovirus exposure and HLA in healthy donors. The method was immunoSEQ multiplex PCR; TCRdb's version includes in-frame clones alone and lacks a portion of them. The sample lists nearly 300,000 clones; roughly 88% were seen once. Input material: PBMCs. These receptors all come from a man between 35 and 55 years old in good health and CMV-seropositive. CDR3s leave out the opening cysteine and the closing phenylalanine or tryptophan. Each record gives: V gene, D gene, clone size, J gene, CDR3 protein. A D gene is named only where the DNA matches it firmly. Clone size is given for some rows only: seen once, a few or many times, or a class if the clone is expanded.

TRBV27	TRBD1	.	TRBJ2-7	ASWTGGSYEQY
TRBV4-1	.	.	TRBJ2-7	ASSQGSGYEQY
TRBV9	.	.	TRBJ2-7	ASSVGSSSYEQY
TRBV19	.	.	.	ASGFSRSSYEQY
TRBV6-1	TRBD1	.	TRBJ1-2	ASRETDRGKGYT
TRBV27	TRBD2	.	TRBJ2-7	ASSLLGGGLVEQY
TRBV5-8	TRBD1	.	TRBJ2-2	ASSLGDSNTGELF
TRBV28	.	.	TRBJ2-7	ASSLRAGLYEQY
TRBV19	TRBD2	.	TRBJ2-7	ASSIGRELAGGYEQY
TRBV28	.	.	TRBJ2-5	ASRAREQETQY
TRBV19	TRBD2	few	TRBJ2-1	ASSTTSGRQFYNEQF
TRBV6-5	TRBD1	.	TRBJ2-2	ASRDPEQGTGELF
TRBV2	.	.	TRBJ2-7	ASSESGYHPYEQY
TRBV19	TRBD1	.	TRBJ2-6	ASSISDRGYSGANVLT
TRBV6-4	TRBD1	.	TRBJ2-1	ASSATGTASLNEQF
TRBV18	TRBD2	.	TRBJ2-7	ASSQGTAGVSEQY
TRBV6-5	TRBD2	.	TRBJ2-1	ASSYSGLAVYNEQF
TRBV19	.	.	TRBJ1-6	ASSIPGANSPLH
TRBV2	.	.	TRBJ2-5	ASSGGGTQETQY
TRBV7-3	.	.	TRBJ2-7	ASSTRGGEQY
TRBV15	.	.	TRBJ2-7	ATSSSLSYEQY
TRBV6-5	.	.	TRBJ1-5	ASRQRRSNQPQH
TRBV28	TRBD1	.	TRBJ2-7	AIGTADSYEQY
TRBV5-1	.	.	TRBJ2-1	ASSLTGNEQF
TRBV19	TRBD2	.	TRBJ2-7	ASSDAGGPETSKQY
TRBV7-9	.	.	TRBJ2-2	SSSLGGLGTGELF
TRBV4-1	.	.	TRBJ2-7	ASRGSNYEQY
TRBV29-1	.	.	TRBJ2-3	SVERGLGTDTQY
TRBV19	.	.	TRBJ1-5	AISSGTPNQPQH
TRBV7-9	TRBD1	.	TRBJ1-3	SSRPGTGSGNTIY
TRBV5-5	TRBD1	.	TRBJ1-5	ASSSRQGARQPQH
TRBV29-1	TRBD1	.	TRBJ2-3	SQLRGRTDTQY
TRBV21-1	.	.	TRBJ1-2	ASSKALETGVGANYGYT
TRBV19	TRBD1	.	TRBJ2-1	ASRFLGQVNEQF
TRBV27	.	.	TRBJ2-7	ASSLAQGWHEQY
TRBV6-5	TRBD1	few	TRBJ2-7	ASSRDRDRGYEQY
TRBV20-1	.	once	TRBJ1-4	SARGGEKLF
TRBV19	.	.	TRBJ2-7	ASTLGNGIQY
TRBV7-2	.	.	TRBJ2-3	ASSPGTDTQY
TRBV18	TRBD2	.	TRBJ2-7	ASSPRLAVSYEQY
TRBV19	.	.	TRBJ1-5	ASTPRDRNQPQH
TRBV28	.	once	TRBJ1-1	ASSFGGTNTEAF
TRBV6-1	TRBD2	.	TRBJ2-7	ASSDWREFAYEQY
TRBV6-5	.	.	TRBJ1-6	ASSGLGGGTPLH
TRBV9	TRBD1	.	TRBJ1-2	ASSVDRGDYGYT
TRBV7-9	TRBD1	.	TRBJ2-7	ASSPPLGQSYEQY
TRBV28	.	once	TRBJ2-1	ASSLVGLGGNTEQF
TRBV2	TRBD2	.	TRBJ2-1	ASRRLAFEF
TRBV11-2	TRBD2	.	TRBJ2-1	ASREGLRNEQF
TRBV7-9	TRBD1	.	TRBJ1-2	ASSHRDREFGYT
TRBV9	.	.	TRBJ2-1	ASSVEQGSYNEQF
TRBV7-6	TRBD1	.	TRBJ2-7	ASSPGQSSYEQY
TRBV27	TRBD1	.	TRBJ1-2	ASTSAGTDNYGYT
TRBV21-1	.	few	TRBJ1-1	ASSKAGCTEAF
TRBV28	TRBD1	.	TRBJ1-5	ASSSGQGDQPQH